Listed below are T cell receptor beta chains from one sample, sequenced in a study of blood T cells in healthy people across ages. MiXCR, applied by TCRdb to the 5' RACE reads, yields one record per CDR3 protein. The profile shows about 1 million distinct CDR3 sequences, under 55% of them singletons. Sequenced: blood. The source of these receptors is a woman in her sixties or seventies in good health. Both conserved end residues are part of each CDR3. Each record gives: V gene, J gene, clone size, D gene, CDR3 DNA, CDR3 protein. D genes are given only for firm matches. Clone size is shown for a subset of rows, as once, few, many or a class of expanded clone.

v_call: TRBV2
j_call: TRBJ2-3
clone_size: NA
d_call: TRBD2
cdr3_nt: TGTGCCAGCGGGGCGGGAGGGTTGTTCGCAGATACGCAGTATTTT
cdr3_aa: CASGAGGLFADTQYF

v_call: TRBV5-5
j_call: TRBJ2-3
clone_size: few
d_call: TRBD2
cdr3_nt: TGTGCCAGCAGCCTACAAACTAGCGGGAGTGGCACAGATACGCAGTATTTT
cdr3_aa: CASSLQTSGSGTDTQYF

v_call: TRBV4-1
j_call: TRBJ1-2
clone_size: NA
d_call: NA
cdr3_nt: TGCGCCTGCAGCCAAGAAGACAACCCCTATGGCTACACCTTC
cdr3_aa: CACSQEDNPYGYTF

v_call: TRBV4-1
j_call: TRBJ2-5
clone_size: NA
d_call: NA
cdr3_nt: TGCGCCAGCAGCCAAGATGGTGGGGGAGAGACCCAGTACTTC
cdr3_aa: CASSQDGGGETQYF

v_call: TRBV2
j_call: TRBJ2-5
clone_size: many
d_call: TRBD1
cdr3_nt: TGTGCCAGCAGTGGACAGGGGGCTGGAGAGACCCAGTACTTC
cdr3_aa: CASSGQGAGETQYF

v_call: TRBV20-1
j_call: TRBJ2-7
clone_size: NA
d_call: TRBD2
cdr3_nt: TGCAGTGCTAGAGGGACTAGCGGGAGTGGTTATGAGCAGTACTTC
cdr3_aa: CSARGTSGSGYEQYF

v_call: TRBV29-1
j_call: TRBJ2-5
clone_size: many
d_call: NA
cdr3_nt: TGCAGCGTTGGACAGAGCTTCCAAGAGACCCAGTACTTC
cdr3_aa: CSVGQSFQETQYF

v_call: TRBV5-1
j_call: TRBJ2-6
clone_size: once
d_call: NA
cdr3_nt: TGCGCCAACAGCTTGGACGGACAGACCTCTGGGGCCAACGTCCTGACTTTC
cdr3_aa: CANSLDGQTSGANVLTF

v_call: TRBV20-1
j_call: TRBJ1-4
clone_size: few
d_call: TRBD1
cdr3_nt: TGCAGTGCTAGAGATATTCGACAGGGGCGGTCAGTGGAAGCAACTAATGAAAAACTGTTTTTT
cdr3_aa: CSARDIRQGRSVEATNEKLFF

v_call: TRBV6-2/TRBV6-3
j_call: TRBJ1-2
clone_size: NA
d_call: NA
cdr3_nt: TGTGCCAGCAGTGGTGGCAGGGGATATGATGGCTACACCTTC
cdr3_aa: CASSGGRGYDGYTF

v_call: TRBV28
j_call: TRBJ2-1
clone_size: NA
d_call: NA
cdr3_nt: TGTGCCAGCAGTTTAGCCACCAAGCAGTTCTTC
cdr3_aa: CASSLATKQFF

v_call: TRBV12-3/TRBV12-4
j_call: TRBJ2-7
clone_size: NA
d_call: NA
cdr3_nt: TGTGCCAGCGGTTTAGGCCAGGGGCCGACCTACGAGCAGTACTTC
cdr3_aa: CASGLGQGPTYEQYF

v_call: TRBV6-2/TRBV6-3
j_call: TRBJ1-4
clone_size: NA
d_call: NA
cdr3_nt: TGTGCCAGCAGTTACGAGGACAGACGTAATGAAAAACTGTTTTTT
cdr3_aa: CASSYEDRRNEKLFF

v_call: TRBV5-1
j_call: TRBJ1-2
clone_size: NA
d_call: NA
cdr3_nt: TGCGCCAGCGTTTTTAATGAGGGAAGTGGCTACACCTTC
cdr3_aa: CASVFNEGSGYTF

v_call: TRBV2
j_call: TRBJ1-1
clone_size: NA
d_call: NA
cdr3_nt: TGTGCCAGCCAACCGGCAGGGGTTAGTACGAACACTGAAGCTTTCTTT
cdr3_aa: CASQPAGVSTNTEAFF

v_call: TRBV20-1
j_call: TRBJ2-7
clone_size: few
d_call: TRBD2
cdr3_nt: TGCAGTGGCGCGGGACTAGCGAACTACGAGCAGTACTTC
cdr3_aa: CSGAGLANYEQYF

v_call: TRBV12-3/TRBV12-4
j_call: TRBJ2-7
clone_size: many
d_call: NA
cdr3_nt: TGTGCCAGCAGTTTATGGGACCCTAACGGCGAGCAGTACTTC
cdr3_aa: CASSLWDPNGEQYF

v_call: TRBV19
j_call: TRBJ2-7
clone_size: NA
d_call: NA
cdr3_nt: TGTGCCAGTAGTAGCGCAGGGGGGGCAGGGTACTACGAGCAGTACTTC
cdr3_aa: CASSSAGGAGYYEQYF

v_call: TRBV7-9
j_call: TRBJ2-3
clone_size: few
d_call: TRBD1
cdr3_nt: TGTGCCAGCAGACGGACAGGGGCCGTTGGCACAGATACGCAGTATTTT
cdr3_aa: CASRRTGAVGTDTQYF

v_call: TRBV15
j_call: TRBJ2-1
clone_size: NA
d_call: TRBD1
cdr3_nt: TGTGCCACCAGCGACAGGGGGCTTTCATACAATGAGCAGTTCTTC
cdr3_aa: CATSDRGLSYNEQFF

v_call: TRBV2
j_call: TRBJ2-2
clone_size: NA
d_call: TRBD2
cdr3_nt: TGTGCCAGCAAGTCGGGAGGAGACACCGGGGAGCTGTTTTTT
cdr3_aa: CASKSGGDTGELFF

v_call: TRBV3-1
j_call: TRBJ2-5
clone_size: NA
d_call: NA
cdr3_nt: TGTGCCAGCAGCCAAGAAAGTGCGCAGGGGGGGACCCAGTACTTC
cdr3_aa: CASSQESAQGGTQYF

v_call: TRBV4-2
j_call: TRBJ2-7
clone_size: few
d_call: TRBD2
cdr3_nt: TGTGCCAGCAGCCAATCGCCAGGACTAGCGGGGACCCCGAGCGAGCAGTACTTC
cdr3_aa: CASSQSPGLAGTPSEQYF

v_call: TRBV28
j_call: TRBJ2-2
clone_size: NA
d_call: NA
cdr3_nt: TGTGCCAGCAGTCCAGGGGATTCTGCGGCCGGGGAGCTGTTTTTT
cdr3_aa: CASSPGDSAAGELFF

v_call: TRBV9
j_call: TRBJ2-3
clone_size: NA
d_call: TRBD2
cdr3_nt: TGTGCCAGCAGCGTAGGTTTTTTTGGGCTAGCGGGAGCTTCTACGCAGTATTTT
cdr3_aa: CASSVGFFGLAGASTQYF

v_call: TRBV18
j_call: TRBJ2-3
clone_size: NA
d_call: NA
cdr3_nt: TGTGCCAGCTCCCCGGATGAGGTATGGAGCACAGATACGCGGTATTTT
cdr3_aa: CASSPDEVWSTDTRYF

v_call: TRBV27
j_call: TRBJ1-2
clone_size: NA
d_call: NA
cdr3_nt: TGTGCCAGCAGGAACAGGGCTGGGAACTATGGCTACACCTTC
cdr3_aa: CASRNRAGNYGYTF

v_call: TRBV9
j_call: TRBJ1-3
clone_size: NA
d_call: NA
cdr3_nt: TGTGCCAGCAGGAATCTCTCTGGAAACACCATATATTTT
cdr3_aa: CASRNLSGNTIYF

v_call: TRBV9
j_call: TRBJ2-3
clone_size: many
d_call: NA
cdr3_nt: TGTGCCAGCAGCGCGGACCCACAGCTAGTTCTTACGCAGTATTTT
cdr3_aa: CASSADPQLVLTQYF

v_call: TRBV10-3
j_call: TRBJ1-2
clone_size: few
d_call: NA
cdr3_nt: TGTGCCATCAGTGCGCCACCTAACTATGGCTACACCTTC
cdr3_aa: CAISAPPNYGYTF

v_call: TRBV29-1
j_call: TRBJ2-1
clone_size: NA
d_call: NA
cdr3_nt: TGCAGCGTTGAGCTAGCGCAGTACAATGAGCAGTTCTTC
cdr3_aa: CSVELAQYNEQFF

v_call: TRBV27
j_call: TRBJ2-7
clone_size: NA
d_call: TRBD2
cdr3_nt: TGTGCCAGCAGTCCGTTTAGCGGGAGAGGGCGAAACAATGAGCAGTACTTC
cdr3_aa: CASSPFSGRGRNNEQYF

v_call: TRBV3-1
j_call: TRBJ2-5
clone_size: few
d_call: NA
cdr3_nt: TGTGCCAGCAGCCAAGAATTGGCCAGCCAAGAGACCCAGTACTTC
cdr3_aa: CASSQELASQETQYF

v_call: TRBV6-2/TRBV6-3
j_call: TRBJ2-6
clone_size: many
d_call: NA
cdr3_nt: TGTGCCAGCAGCCTCGACAGGATAGGGTCTGGGGCCAACGTCCTGACTTTC
cdr3_aa: CASSLDRIGSGANVLTF

v_call: TRBV9
j_call: TRBJ2-7
clone_size: few
d_call: NA
cdr3_nt: TGTGCCAGCAGCGTAGTAGGGAACACCTACGAGCAGTACTTC
cdr3_aa: CASSVVGNTYEQYF

v_call: TRBV9
j_call: TRBJ2-3
clone_size: many
d_call: NA
cdr3_nt: TGTGCCAGCAGCGTAGGGGGCACAGATACGCAGTATTTT
cdr3_aa: CASSVGGTDTQYF

v_call: TRBV10-2
j_call: TRBJ2-5
clone_size: few
d_call: TRBD1
cdr3_nt: TGCGCCAGCAGTGAAGTGTTGGGACAGGGTCTGAGGGAGACCCAGTACTTC
cdr3_aa: CASSEVLGQGLRETQYF

v_call: TRBV6-5
j_call: TRBJ2-2
clone_size: NA
d_call: NA
cdr3_nt: TGTGCCTCTTCCACGGACGAAACCGGGGAGCTGTTTTTT
cdr3_aa: CASSTDETGELFF

v_call: TRBV20-1
j_call: TRBJ2-5
clone_size: NA
d_call: NA
cdr3_nt: TGCAGTGCTAGGGGTGGTCAGCTGTCAGAGACCCAGTACTTC
cdr3_aa: CSARGGQLSETQYF

v_call: TRBV30
j_call: TRBJ2-5
clone_size: NA
d_call: NA
cdr3_nt: TGTGCCGGAAACGCAGGGACCCAGGTTGGAGAGACCCAGTACTTC
cdr3_aa: CAGNAGTQVGETQYF

v_call: TRBV19
j_call: TRBJ2-7
clone_size: NA
d_call: TRBD1
cdr3_nt: TGTGCCAGTAGTCTCCGGGACAGGGGACCCTACGAGCAGTACTTC
cdr3_aa: CASSLRDRGPYEQYF

v_call: TRBV2
j_call: TRBJ2-4
clone_size: NA
d_call: NA
cdr3_nt: TGTGCCAGCAACCCTGAACTAGAGGAGCCTTTAGCCAAAAACATTCAGTACTTC
cdr3_aa: CASNPELEEPLAKNIQYF